This T cell receptor beta chain was sequenced in a study of blood T cell repertoires in COVID-19. Study-level information: Sites in the United States, Italy and Spain provided acute and convalescent COVID-19 samples. The analysed material was cDNA or gDNA that came from T cells, B-cell-depleted T cells, or PBMCs.

The CDR3 sequence is 15 residues long. Germline V gene lookup returns CDR1 MDHEN and CDR2 SYDVKM. After removal of 5 bases from V and 12 bases from J, the junction contained 12 bases not matched to a gene. In the original analysis: From reference gene primer amplification, estimates of nucleated cell counts were derived. Libraries were prepared by immunoSEQ multiplex PCR; TCRdb keeps only in-frame clonotypes and omits some of them. V, J and clone size derive from that table, while D and trimming were established from the DNA sequence. The sample consists of around 98,000 clones, around 72% of them appearing once.

The sequence was obtained from a man between 65 and 85 years old with acute or convalescent COVID-19. Specimen: peripheral blood. The chain recombines TRBV28 with TRBJ2-6, with 8 nucleotides matching TRBD1. CDR3 nucleotide sequence: TGTGCCAGCAGTACCGGGACAGGCCTCTCCCCCGTCCTGACTTTC. Translated, it gives CASSTGTGLSPVLTF.